This T cell receptor (beta chain) was observed in a study of CD8 T cells in ankylosing spondylitis. Using its own MiXCR run on the 5' RACE reads, TCRdb lists one record per CDR3 protein. The sample includes 200,000 to 250,000 distinct CDR3 sequences, about 7% of them seen just once. This clonotype has more than one count but fewer than ten. The antigen is undetermined. The CDR3 totals 15 residues. CDR1 is MNHEY, CDR2 SMNVEV, per germline (reference sequence). Trimming shortened V by 10 bases and J by 0 bases, and 19 bases separated the two germline ends. Findings of the study overall: A TCR beta motif of fewer than ten highly homologous variants seemed to mark ankylosing spondylitis blood. Reactive arthritis synovial fluid and blood previously showed some of these motif variants.

The sequence derives from a male donor with ankylosing spondylitis. The sample taken for sequencing was blood, either unsorted or a sorted T cell fraction (not recorded which). The J gene is TRBJ2-7, the V gene TRBV27, with D maybe TRBD2 (5 bases). CDR3 region: CATPHRDTDSYEQYF. CDR3 sequence (DNA): TGTGCCACACCTCACCGGGATACCGACTCCTACGAGCAGTACTTC.